The 22 T cell receptor beta chains listed next were all sequenced from one sample in a study of T-cell memory formation after mild COVID-19. TCRdb independently ran MiXCR on the 5' RACE reads; one entry per CDR3 protein. The sample includes about 12,000 distinct CDR3 sequences, approximately 14% of them seen just once. Sequenced material: PBMCs or a T cell subset sorted from them (not recorded which). The origin of the receptors is a man younger than 35 who had mild COVID-19 (a few samples of this study predate the infection). Cell type and time point are not known.

The chain has TRBV6-2 or TRBV6-3 and TRBJ1-6, with 7 nucleotides matching TRBD1. Per germline, CDR1 MNHEY and CDR2 SVGEGT. This CDR3 comprises 16 residues. V trimming: 6 bases; J trimming: 0 bases; junction bases outside the gene matches: 5. The CDR3: CASRARQGSYNSPLHF. DNA for the CDR3: TGTGCCAGCAGAGCGAGACAGGGCTCCTATAATTCACCCCTCCACTTT.

The table lists this clonotype with a few counts. V and J are TRBV12-3 or TRBV12-4 and TRBJ2-5; 7 bases align to TRBD2. The V gene end was trimmed by 8 bases and the J gene end by 5 bases; junction bases not matched to a gene: 8. CDR3 length equals 13 residues. In DNA form, the CDR3 reads TGTGCCAGCGGCACTTGGGGGGGTGAGACCCAGTACTTC. As protein: CASGTWGGETQYF.

This clonotype was detected a few times. This chain links TRBV9 with TRBJ2-3; no definite D call. Germline assignment: CDR1 SGDLS and CDR2 YYNGEE. CDR3 length equals 16 residues. The ends were cut back, 3 bases at V and 0 bases at J, with 14 bases in the middle. The CDR3 loop is CASSADRLHSTDTQYF. CDR3 DNA sequence: TGTGCCAGCAGCGCTGACCGACTGCATAGCACAGATACGCAGTATTTT.

This clonotype was seen ten or more times. V and J are TRBV12-3 or TRBV12-4 and TRBJ1-1; no clear D. The CDR3 loop spans 12 amino acids. The germline V and J ends were trimmed by 8 bases and 5 bases, with 12 bases remaining between them. The CDR3 loop is CASAVLGTEAFF. As DNA, the CDR3 is TGTGCCAGCGCGGTGCTTGGGACTGAAGCTTTCTTT.

This clonotype was observed a few times. The chain has TRBV11-2 and TRBJ2-5; no clear D gene. V dropped 1 base and J dropped 5 bases, with 11 bases sitting between them. There are 14 residues in the CDR3. Germline V gene data show CDR1 as SGHAT and CDR2 as FQNNGV. In DNA, the CDR3 is TGTGCCAGCAGCTTAGTGGCCGGGTTGGAGACCCAGTACTTC. Amino acids: CASSLVAGLETQYF.

This CDR3 is CASTPWGIGDEQFF. CDR3 sequence (DNA): TGTGCCAGCACGCCCTGGGGCATAGGGGATGAGCAGTTCTTC. This chain joins TRBV7-2 and TRBJ2-1; tentatively, D is TRBD1 (5 bases). This CDR3 is built from 14 residues. CDR1 is SGHTA, CDR2 FQGNSA, per germline. The V and J ends lost 7 bases and 8 bases respectively, with 18 bases between them.

The rearrangement links TRBV5-5 to TRBJ2-2; 7 positions agree with TRBD1. CDR3 length equals 17 residues. Germline CDR1 is SGHKS and CDR2 is YYEKEE (reference sequence). J gave up 1 base and V 4 bases, and 10 bases lay outside the gene matches. CDR3 loop: CASSASGTARNTGELFF. The CDR3 nucleotides read TGTGCCAGCAGCGCTTCGGGGACAGCCCGGAACACCGGGGAGCTGTTTTTT.

The V call is TRBV4-3, the J call TRBJ1-4; the match to TRBD1 covers 10 bases. Trimming cost V 3 bases and J 7 bases; bases outside gene matches: 17. CDR1 LGHNA and CDR2 YSLEER come from the germline V gene. This CDR3 has 19 residues. CDR3 amino acids: CASSHPLAPGGQGTEKLFF. The CDR3 DNA reads TGCGCCAGCAGCCACCCACTCGCCCCGGGGGGACAGGGGACTGAAAAACTGTTTTTT.

This clonotype has only a few counts. This sequence joins TRBV19 and TRBJ1-5; D ambiguous. The CDR3 runs to 12 residues. The V gene lost 6 bases and the J gene lost 1 base, with 4 bases spanning the gap. CDR1 and CDR2 from the germline V gene are LNHDA and SQIVND (reference sequence). The CDR3 coding sequence is TGTGCCAGTAGCGAGAGCAATCAGCCCCAGCATTTT. It translates to CASSESNQPQHF.

The sample holds many counts of this clonotype. The rearrangement joins TRBV11-2 to TRBJ1-1, with D perhaps matching TRBD1 (6 bases). The V gene lost 1 base and the J gene lost 4 bases, with 13 bases spanning the gap. Germline V gene lookup returns CDR1 SGHAT and CDR2 FQNNGV. The CDR3 has 15 amino acids. The CDR3 protein is CASSLGWGALTEAFF. CDR3 nucleotide sequence: TGTGCCAGCAGCTTAGGGTGGGGGGCGCTCACTGAAGCTTTCTTT.

This clonotype appeared many times. V usage is TRBV5-5 and J usage is TRBJ2-1, with D possibly TRBD1 on 5 matching bases. Trimming pared 0 bases from V and 8 bases from J, leaving 12 bases between. The germline V gene encodes CDR1 SGHKS and CDR2 YYEKEE (reference sequence). This CDR3 is 14 amino acids long. The DNA for the CDR3 is TGTGCCAGCAGCTTGGTCGGGTGGGGCGATGAGCAGTTCTTC. It encodes CASSLVGWGDEQFF.

This clonotype was recorded at least ten times. The genes are TRBV5-1 and TRBJ1-1; weak D call: TRBD1 (6 bases). Germline V CDR1 and CDR2: SGHRS, YFSETQ. The CDR3 is made up of 15 amino acids. The V end was cut by 2 bases, the J end by 3 bases, with 14 bases between. The CDR3 DNA reads as TGCGCCAGCAGCTTTTCCGGGGGCAGGGACACTGAAGCTTTCTTT. Amino acid sequence: CASSFSGGRDTEAFF.

This clonotype was seen repeatedly, ten times or more. The chain carries TRBV5-6 and TRBJ2-5; D perhaps matches TRBD1 (5 bases). Looked up from germline, CDR1 is SGHDT and CDR2 is YYEEEE. This CDR3 region has 18 residues. Trimming removed 0 bases at V and 4 bases at J, with 22 bases between. The CDR3 loop reads CASSLARASRSGGETQYF. Here the CDR3 DNA reads TGTGCCAGCAGCTTGGCCAGGGCATCACGGTCGGGTGGAGAGACCCAGTACTTC.

With respect to this clonotype: The junction does not match germline at one end; this may be a read error. The chain combines TRBV27 with TRBJ2-7; 7 bases are shared with TRBD2. This CDR3 comprises 15 residues. CDR1 is MNHEY, CDR2 SMNVEV, per germline (reference sequence). CDR3 sequence reads: CASSQWGGTPYGLDF. The CDR3 bases are TGCGCCAGCAGCCAATGGGGGGGTACGCCCTACGGGCTGGACTTC.

The V gene is TRBV15, the J gene TRBJ2-1; D uncertain. Per germline, CDR1 LNHNV and CDR2 YYDKDF (reference sequence). CDR3 size: 15 residues. V lost 0 bases to trimming and J lost 7 bases, with 13 bases between them. CDR3 residues: CATSRDRLASNEQFF. The CDR3, as DNA: TGTGCCACCAGCAGAGATAGATTAGCATCTAATGAGCAGTTCTTC.

This clonotype came up a few times. The rearrangement links TRBV20-1 to TRBJ2-3, with D possibly matching TRBD1 (5 bases). The V end was cut by 5 bases, the J end by 0 bases, with 12 bases between. The CDR3 covers 14 residues. The germline V gene encodes CDR1 DFQATT and CDR2 SNEGSKA (reference sequence). CDR3 sequence: CSAGRQSSTDTQYF. DNA of the CDR3: TGCAGTGCTGGAAGACAGTCTAGCACAGATACGCAGTATTTT.

This clonotype was detected many times. This chain uses TRBV20-1 with TRBJ1-1; D gene unclear. V was cut by 3 bases and J by 2 bases, with 13 bases left in between. Looked up from germline, CDR1 is DFQATT and CDR2 is SNEGSKA (reference sequence). This CDR3 is built from 14 residues. The CDR3 spells CSASAQARNTEAFF. CDR3 DNA sequence: TGCAGTGCTAGCGCGCAGGCTAGAAACACTGAAGCTTTCTTT.

This clonotype was picked up many times. The chain links TRBV7-9 to TRBJ2-2; D assignment may be TRBD1 or TRBD2 (5 bases each). CDR3 length: 15 residues. Germline V gene sequence: CDR1 SEHNR, CDR2 FQNEAQ (reference sequence). The V end lost 3 bases, the J end lost 3 bases, and 11 bases lay between the germline ends. CDR3 protein: CASSFRGSDTGELFF. The DNA of the CDR3 is TGTGCCAGCAGCTTTCGGGGCTCGGACACCGGGGAGCTGTTTTTT.

This clonotype has a handful of counts. The chain is built from TRBV5-1 and TRBJ2-2; D perhaps matches TRBD1 (5 bases). CDR1 and CDR2 from the germline V gene are SGHRS and YFSETQ. V was trimmed by 1 base and J by 1 base, leaving 11 bases between them. This CDR3 comprises 16 residues. Here the CDR3 DNA reads TGCGCCAGCAGCTTGTTGGCAGGGTTGAACACCGGGGAGCTGTTTTTT. Its protein is CASSLLAGLNTGELFF. The full variable domain, its missing parts supplied by reference TRBV5-1 and TRBJ2-2, is KAGVTQTPRYLIKTRGQQVTLSCSPISGHRSVSWYQQTPGQGLQFLFEYFSETQRNKGNFPGRFSGRQFSNSRSEMNVSTLELGDSALYLCASSLLAGLNTGELFFGEGSRLTVL.

This clonotype showed up many times. The chain joins TRBV5-1 to TRBJ2-7; TRBD2 matches at 7 bases. The V gene end was trimmed by 7 bases and the J gene end by 5 bases; junction bases not matched to a gene: 6. This CDR3 contains 12 residues. Per germline, CDR1 SGHRS and CDR2 YFSETQ. In nucleotides, the CDR3 is TGCGCCAGCGGACTAGGTTCCAACGAGCAGTACGTC. This sequence encodes CASGLGSNEQYV.

This clonotype was observed many times. V usage is TRBV7-9 and J usage is TRBJ2-2; a weak D match, TRBD2 (6 bases). Germline loops: CDR1 SEHNR, CDR2 FQNEAQ (reference sequence). The CDR3 has 15 residues. V lost 5 bases to trimming and J lost 1 base, with 11 bases between them. CDR3 region: CASSPGTQNTGELFF. DNA of the CDR3: TGTGCCAGCAGCCCCGGGACTCAGAACACCGGGGAGCTGTTTTTT.

The table lists this clonotype with a few counts. The chain carries TRBV11-2 and TRBJ2-3; TRBD2 aligns across 8 bases. J lost 5 bases, V lost 3 bases, and 13 bases had no gene match. The CDR3 is 17 amino acids. The germline V gene has CDR1 SGHAT and CDR2 FQNNGV. CDR3 in amino acids: CASSFAAGVPSEDTQYF. CDR3 bases: TGTGCCAGCAGCTTCGCAGCGGGGGTTCCCTCGGAAGATACGCAGTATTTT.